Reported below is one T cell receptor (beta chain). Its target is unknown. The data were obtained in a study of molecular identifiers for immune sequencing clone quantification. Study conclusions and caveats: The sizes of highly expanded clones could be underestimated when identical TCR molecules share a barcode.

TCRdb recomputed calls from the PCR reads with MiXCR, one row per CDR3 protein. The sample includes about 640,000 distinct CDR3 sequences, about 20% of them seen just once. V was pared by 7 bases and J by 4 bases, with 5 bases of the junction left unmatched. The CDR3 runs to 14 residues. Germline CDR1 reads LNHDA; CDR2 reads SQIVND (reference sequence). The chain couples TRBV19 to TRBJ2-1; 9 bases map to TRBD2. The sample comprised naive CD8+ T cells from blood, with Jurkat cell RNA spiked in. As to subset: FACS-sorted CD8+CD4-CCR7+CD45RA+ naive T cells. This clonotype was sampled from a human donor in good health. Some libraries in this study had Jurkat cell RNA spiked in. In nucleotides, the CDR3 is TGTGCCAGTAACAGCGGGGGGCCTTACAATGAGCAGTTCTTC. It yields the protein CASNSGGPYNEQFF.